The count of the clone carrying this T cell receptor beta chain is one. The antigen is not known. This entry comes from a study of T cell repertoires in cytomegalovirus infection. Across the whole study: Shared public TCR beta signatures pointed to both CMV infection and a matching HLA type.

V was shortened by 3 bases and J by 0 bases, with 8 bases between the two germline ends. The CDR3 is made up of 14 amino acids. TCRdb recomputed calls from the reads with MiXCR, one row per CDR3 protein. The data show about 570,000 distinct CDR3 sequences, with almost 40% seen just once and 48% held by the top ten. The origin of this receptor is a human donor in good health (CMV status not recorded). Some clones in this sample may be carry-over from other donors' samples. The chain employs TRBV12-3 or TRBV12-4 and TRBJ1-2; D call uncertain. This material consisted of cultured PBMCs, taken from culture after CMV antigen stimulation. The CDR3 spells CASSFRRTNYGYTF. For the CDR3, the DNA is TGTGCCAGCAGTTTTAGGCGAACTAACTATGGCTACACCTTC.